The clone carrying this TCR beta chain was picked up a small number of times. The target antigen is unknown. The length of the CDR3 is 16 residues. Trimming cost V 1 base and J 9 bases; bases outside gene matches: 11. From germline, CDR1 is MNHEY and CDR2 SVGEGT. This specimen belongs to a study of T cells after yellow fever vaccination. Findings of the study overall: Few clonotypes appeared in both CD4 and CD8 compartments. Contamination of FACS-sorted repertoires by abundant clonotypes from the bulk population could occur.

5'RACE template switching generated TCR cDNA, adding a universal primer site and UMIs. TCRdb analysed the 5' RACE reads with MiXCR anew, one entry per CDR3 protein. This sample has hundreds of thousands of distinct CDR3 sequences; about a sixth occur once, and the top ten carry 15% to 20%. The specimen was PBMCs, collected 5 days after the first yellow fever vaccination. V usage is TRBV6-2 or TRBV6-3 and J usage is TRBJ2-1, with 8 positions matching TRBD2. This sequence originates from a young man who received the YFV17D yellow fever vaccine. Here the CDR3 DNA reads TGTGCCAGCAGTTACTTGAAACCGGGACTAGTCAGTGAGCAGTTCTTC. Translated, it gives CASSYLKPGLVSEQFF.